This T cell receptor (beta chain) came from a study of tumor-infiltrating lymphocytes in primary liver carcinoma. Constant-region priming of 500 ng total RNA yielded TCR beta cDNA. Each TCR beta library was derived from three nested multiplex PCR rounds that employed slightly modified ARM-PCR. The first two PCR rounds used TRBV1-TRBV30 primers with a Cbeta primer, roughly 10 cycles each. TCRdb independently ran MiXCR on the multiplex PCR reads; one entry per CDR3 protein. The top ten hold 26% of the sample, which has approximately 80,000 distinct CDR3 sequences, roughly 71% seen once. Trimming took off 10 bases at V and 2 bases at J, with 9 bases between the two ends. The CDR3 runs to 12 residues. Both RNA and DNA were isolated together from about 21-30 mg of bulk tissue that had not been sorted.

The chain recombines TRBV12-3 or TRBV12-4 with TRBJ1-3; tentatively, D is TRBD1 (5 bases). Sequencing was carried out using tumor-adjacent normal liver tissue. The TCR comes from a middle-aged man with primary liver carcinoma and hepatitis B virus infection. Here the CDR3 reads CANRTTGNTIYF. CDR3 sequence (DNA): TGTGCCAACAGGACGACTGGAAACACCATATATTTT.